This entry features one T cell receptor beta chain sequence. Its antigen remains undetermined. No base quality information exists; no much larger clone differs at one position. Libraries were prepared through RT-PCR. The instrument was an Illumina HiSeq 2500. The public reads were reprocessed in TCRdb via fastp at Q25 and MiXCR, keeping in-frame beta chains. Each CDR3 protein gets just one entry, which takes the most common genes and DNA from the rows behind it. The table for this sample lists about 650,000 distinct CDR3 sequences; approximately 15% of them were counted only once. Clones ranked in the top ten supply around 10% of the sample. From its cysteine to its phenylalanine, the CDR3 spans 15 amino acids. The kept DNA is CDR3 alone, 45 bases in frame from the first base. The germline V and J ends show losses of 6 bases and 3 bases respectively, and no gene match explains 6 bases of the junction.

This record belongs to a study of response to subunit inactivated influenza vaccine (dated by TCRdb to 2016 to 2018). For the study in its entirety: Deep quantitative profiling of the T cell receptor repertoire was used in the study to follow responses to a trivalent subunit inactivated influenza vaccine.

The investigation overall reported the following: The authors proposed that each seasonal influenza vaccination may bring in only a limited number of new T cells.

Sequenced material: PBMCs from blood, taken roughly 12 days after vaccination. This TCR was recovered from a man over 45 who received an inactivated influenza vaccine. Donor details come from another sample of the same person, matched by shared clones. The chain links TRBV12-3 or TRBV12-4 with TRBJ2-2; 8 bases in between match TRBD2. The DNA sequence is as follows: TGTGCCAGCAGGTCGAGCGGGAGCTACACCGGGGAGCTGTTTTTT. It is translated as CASRSSGSYTGELFF.